Following are 21 T cell receptor beta chains from one sample sequenced in a study of identical twins. Each CDR3 protein is one row after TCRdb ran MiXCR on the 5' RACE reads. This sample carries 650,000 to 800,000 distinct CDR3 sequences, 8.5% to 9% of them seen once, and the ten largest clones take roughly 0.9%. This sample also appeared in a second study, on yellow fever vaccine responses in identical twins.

The sample consisted of PBMCs. The receptors stem from a woman between 18 and 30 years old in good health.

Concerning this clonotype itself: One end of the junction varies from germline; a read error may be responsible. This rearrangement joins TRBV7-9 to TRBJ1-4, with D unresolved. Germline values: CDR1 SEHNR, CDR2 FQNEAQ (reference sequence). The CDR3 length is 16 residues. CDR3 nucleotides: TGTGCCAGCAGCCTAGCCCTCAGTACTCCTAATGAAAAACTGTTTTTT. Its protein is CASSLALSTPNEKLFF.

This clonotype was seen a few times. The genes are TRBV7-6 and TRBJ2-2, with D uncertain. With 0 bases removed from V and 8 bases from J, the gap between germline ends came to 10 bases. Looked up from germline, CDR1 is SGHVS and CDR2 is FNYEAQ. The CDR3 is made up of 14 amino acids. CDR3 DNA: TGTGCCAGCAGCTTAGCGGGTAGTGCGGGGGAGCTGTTTTTT. This sequence encodes CASSLAGSAGELFF. Full variable domain (remainder filled in from reference TRBV7-6 and TRBJ2-2): GAGVSQSPRYKVTKRGQDVALRCDPISGHVSLYWYRQALGQGPEFLTYFNYEAQQDKSGLPNDRFSAERPEGSISTLTIQRTEQRDSAMYRCASSLAGSAGELFFGEGSRLTVL.

Many counts were recorded for this clonotype. The rearrangement joins TRBV13 to TRBJ2-3; tentative D call: TRBD1 (5 bases). In germline, CDR1 is PRHDT, CDR2 FYEKMQ (reference sequence). V lost 2 bases and J lost 3, with 6 bases in between. The CDR3 covers 13 residues. CDR3 bases: TGTGCCAGCAGCTTACGACAGACAGATACGCAGTATTTT. Amino acid sequence: CASSLRQTDTQYF. The full variable domain, in which reference TRBV13 and TRBJ2-3 provide the parts outside the CDR3, is AAGVIQSPRHLIKEKRETATLKCYPIPRHDTVYWYQQGPGQDPQFLISFYEKMQSDKGSIPDRFSAQQFSDYHSELNMSSLELGDSALYFCASSLRQTDTQYFGPGTRLTVL.

The rearrangement links TRBV5-6 to TRBJ1-1, with D uncertain. V was trimmed by 0 bases and J by 11 bases, leaving 11 bases between them. Germline V gene lookup returns CDR1 SGHDT and CDR2 YYEEEE. This CDR3 region has 12 residues. The CDR3 loop reads CASSLVSRSAFF. DNA of the CDR3: TGTGCCAGCAGCTTGGTTTCACGGAGTGCTTTCTTT.

This clonotype was detected a few times. J is TRBJ2-3 and V is TRBV7-2; 7 bases fit TRBD1. V dropped 1 base and J dropped 8; count of bases not matched to a gene: 9. CDR1 SGHTA and CDR2 FQGNSA come from the germline V gene. The CDR3 consists of 15 residues. The CDR3 protein is CASSLGDRVLPTQYF. DNA for the CDR3: TGTGCCAGCAGCTTAGGTGACAGGGTCCTGCCTACGCAGTATTTT.

This clonotype was counted only a few times. V is TRBV6-5 and J is TRBJ1-1; D ambiguous. Per the germline V gene, CDR1 is MNHEY and CDR2 is SVGAGI. Trimming pared 0 bases from V and 0 bases from J, leaving 5 bases between. This CDR3 spans 14 amino acids. The DNA of the CDR3 is TGTGCCAGCAGTTACTCGAAAGTGAACACTGAAGCTTTCTTT. It is translated as CASSYSKVNTEAFF.

This clonotype was observed at least ten times. This chain joins TRBV5-1 and TRBJ2-3, with D tentatively TRBD2 (6 bases). CDR3 length equals 15 residues. V shed 4 bases and J shed 4 bases, with 16 bases lying between them. The germline V gene encodes CDR1 SGHRS and CDR2 YFSETQ. For the CDR3, the DNA is TGCGCCAGCAGCACCCGGGACTCCCGCCCAGATACGCAGTATTTT. Translating it yields CASSTRDSRPDTQYF.

A few counts support this clonotype. V usage is TRBV9 and J usage is TRBJ2-7; no clear D gene. CDR3 length equals 16 residues. Trimming took off 4 bases at V and 5 bases at J, with 22 bases between the two ends. Germline values: CDR1 SGDLS, CDR2 YYNGEE. The CDR3 is CASSPSEAQPGHEQYF. The CDR3 DNA is TGTGCCAGCAGCCCCAGCGAGGCCCAGCCTGGCCACGAGCAGTACTTC.

This chain uses TRBV15 with TRBJ2-1; 8 bases fit TRBD1. This CDR3 has 16 residues. Per germline, CDR1 LNHNV and CDR2 YYDKDF (reference sequence). Unmatched junction bases numbered 7, after V lost 0 bases and J lost 6 bases. The CDR3 DNA sequence: TGTGCCACCAGCAGAGAGGCGACAGGGGCGCGCAATGAGCAGTTCTTC. Amino acid sequence: CATSREATGARNEQFF.

In this sample, this clonotype turned up many times. The chain has TRBV6-5 and TRBJ2-3; perhaps TRBD1 as D (6 bases). The germline V gene encodes CDR1 MNHEY and CDR2 SVGAGI. Trimming cost V 0 bases and J 2 bases, with 9 bases left between them. This CDR3 is built from 15 residues. The CDR3 is CASSYSRTDTDTQYF. As DNA, the CDR3 is TGTGCCAGCAGTTACTCCAGGACAGACACAGATACGCAGTATTTT.

The chain uses TRBV12-3 or TRBV12-4 and TRBJ2-2; D possibly matches TRBD1 or TRBD2 (5 bases each). V was cut by 11 bases and J by 2 bases, with 27 bases left in between. The CDR3 totals 18 residues. This CDR3 reads CALTSRTLPGRNTGELFF. CDR3 DNA sequence: TGTGCCCTCACTTCCCGGACACTCCCGGGGAGAAACACCGGGGAGCTGTTTTTT.

This chain joins TRBV9 and TRBJ2-1; D gene ambiguous. The CDR3 covers 16 residues. Trimming left V 0 bases short and J 0 bases short, with 10 bases between. The germline CDR1 and CDR2 sequences are SGDLS and YYNGEE. CDR3: CASSVGSLSSYNEQFF. The CDR3 DNA is TGTGCCAGCAGCGTAGGGAGCCTAAGCTCCTACAATGAGCAGTTCTTC.

This clonotype has a count of ten or more. CDR3 sequence (DNA): TGTGCCAGCAGGGGACTAGCGGGAGGGTCCGGGGAGCTGTTTTTT. Protein product: CASRGLAGGSGELFF. V usage is TRBV28 and J usage is TRBJ2-2, with 16 bases matching TRBD2. CDR1 is MDHEN and CDR2 is SYDVKM in the germline V gene. This CDR3 is 15 amino acids long. With V trimmed by 6 bases and J by 6 bases, 1 base remained unmatched.

This clonotype was detected only a few times. This chain links TRBV7-9 with TRBJ2-7; no clear D gene. Germline CDR1 SEHNR, CDR2 FQNEAQ (reference sequence). The V gene lost 8 bases and the J gene lost 0 bases, with 11 bases spanning the gap. This CDR3 comprises 13 residues. The CDR3 nucleotides read TGTGCCAGCGGATTACCAAGCTCCTACGAGCAGTACTTC. It codes for CASGLPSSYEQYF.

This clonotype was found a few times. Sequence at one end of the junction differs from germline and may be a read error. The V and J genes are TRBV7-9 and TRBJ1-2; a weak D match, TRBD1 (6 bases). The CDR3 loop spans 9 amino acids. Germline V gene data show CDR1 as SEHNR and CDR2 as FQNEAQ (reference sequence). This CDR3 reads CASTPGQAF. The CDR3, as DNA: TGTGCCAGCACCCCGGGACAAGCCTTC.

This clonotype was seen only a few times. The chain couples TRBV29-1 to TRBJ2-1; 11 bases match TRBD2. The CDR3 loop spans 13 amino acids. Germline trimming cut 6 bases from V and 3 bases from J; bases unmatched to any gene: 1. The germline CDR1 and CDR2 sequences are SQVTM and ANQGSEA. The DNA of the CDR3 is TGCAGCGTACTAGCGGGGGTCTACAATGAGCAGTTCTTC. Translation gives CSVLAGVYNEQFF.

This clonotype has just a few counts. The chain links TRBV18 to TRBJ2-5; D unclear. V lost 3 bases and J 1 base, leaving 15 bases between the germline ends. The CDR3 contains 16 residues. CDR1 and CDR2 (germline): KGHSH, LQKENI. In DNA form, the CDR3 reads TGTGCCAGCTCACCCCTCACGGCGAGCAGCCAAGAGACCCAGTACTTC. Translation gives CASSPLTASSQETQYF.

The chain links TRBV5-6 to TRBJ2-3; 9 bases line up with TRBD1. There are 15 residues in the CDR3. The V gene's germline CDR1 is SGHDT and CDR2 YYEEEE. The J segment lost 5 bases and the V segment lost 5 bases, leaving 9 bases of the junction unmatched. The CDR3 loop reads CASRLGQGIGDTQYF. The CDR3 DNA sequence: TGTGCCAGCAGGCTGGGACAGGGTATTGGAGATACGCAGTATTTT.

This clonotype was observed a few times. The chain links TRBV14 to TRBJ2-7; tentative D call: TRBD2 (6 bases). V was clipped by 1 base and J by 2 bases, with 12 bases between them. The germline V gene has CDR1 SGHDN and CDR2 FVKESK. This CDR3 is 15 amino acids long. Here the CDR3 reads CASSQAHWGAYEQYF. The CDR3 bases are TGTGCCAGCAGCCAAGCCCACTGGGGGGCCTACGAGCAGTACTTC.

The genes are TRBV20-1 and TRBJ2-5, with 11 bases identical to TRBD2. Germline V lookup: CDR1 DFQATT, CDR2 SNEGSKA (reference sequence). The CDR3 has 14 residues. V lost 4 bases to trimming and J lost 2 bases; unmatched junction nucleotides: 3. The CDR3 reads CSAKTSGAQETQYF. DNA for the CDR3: TGCAGTGCTAAGACTAGCGGGGCTCAAGAGACCCAGTACTTC.

The CDR3 sequence: CSARNPLAGTSYEQYF. The CDR3 DNA follows: TGCAGTGCTAGAAACCCATTAGCGGGGACGTCCTACGAGCAGTACTTC. This sequence joins TRBV20-1 and TRBJ2-7; TRBD2 agrees at 8 bases. The CDR3 runs to 16 residues. Germline CDR1 is DFQATT and CDR2 is SNEGSKA (reference sequence). With 2 bases clipped from V and 1 base from J, the junction kept 10 bases outside the gene matches.